The T cell receptor (beta chain) described here comes from a study of brain metastases from non-small cell lung cancer. The germline V and J ends were trimmed by 4 bases and 6 bases, with 11 bases remaining between them. CDR1 and CDR2 from the germline V gene are SGHRS and YFSETQ. This CDR3 spans 13 amino acids. Sequencing used immunoSEQ multiplex PCR; TCRdb keeps in-frame clones, though not all of them. The top ten clones hold approximately 2.1% of a sample with a few thousand clones, nearly 97% of them seen once. The gene calls are TRBV5-1 and TRBJ2-1; D remains unclear. The TCR sequence derives from a donor over 35 with non-small cell lung cancer. Specimen: tumor-adjacent normal tissue. The DNA for the CDR3 is TGCGCCAGCAGCCGACACGAATTCAATGAGCAGTTCTTC. Amino acid sequence: CASSRHEFNEQFF.